What follows is one T cell receptor beta chain and its context. This sample was included in a study of human T cells and chemical hapten exposure. Trimming removed 0 bases from V and 1 base from J; junction bases left unmatched: 3. This CDR3 is built from 16 residues. Germline values: CDR1 KGHSH, CDR2 LQKENI. The time point: patch test 1, 2 weeks after DPC sensitization. Regarding treatment: therapeutic diphenylcyclopropenone sensitization with weekly scalp DPC. Total RNA came from unfractionated whole blood. TCRdb recomputed calls from the RACE reads with MiXCR, one row per CDR3 protein. The sample includes about 52,000 distinct CDR3 sequences, roughly 9.6% seen only once; the top ten take approximately 2%.

The receptor's source is a woman in her thirties or forties with alopecia areata. Some clones in this sample may be carry-over from other donors' samples. Sequences were derived from whole blood, sampled in connection with sensitization to the hapten diphenylcyclopropenone (DPC). This chain joins TRBV18 and TRBJ2-1; 7 bases are shared with TRBD1. The CDR3 DNA reads TGTGCCAGCTCACCACCGGGGACAGAATCCTACAATGAGCAGTTCTTC. This translates into CASSPPGTESYNEQFF.